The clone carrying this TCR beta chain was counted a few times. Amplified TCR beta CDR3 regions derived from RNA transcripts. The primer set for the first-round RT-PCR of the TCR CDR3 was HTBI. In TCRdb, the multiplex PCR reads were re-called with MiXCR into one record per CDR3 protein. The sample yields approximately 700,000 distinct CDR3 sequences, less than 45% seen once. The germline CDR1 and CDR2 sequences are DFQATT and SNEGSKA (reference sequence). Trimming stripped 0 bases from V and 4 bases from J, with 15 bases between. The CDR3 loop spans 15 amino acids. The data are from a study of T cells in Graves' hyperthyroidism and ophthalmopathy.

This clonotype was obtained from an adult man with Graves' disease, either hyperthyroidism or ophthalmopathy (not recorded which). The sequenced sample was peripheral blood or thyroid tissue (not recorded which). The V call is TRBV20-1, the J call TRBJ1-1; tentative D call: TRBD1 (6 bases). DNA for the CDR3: TGCAGTGCTAGAGAGGGGGACACCGGGAGCACTGAAGCTTTCTTT. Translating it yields CSAREGDTGSTEAFF.